This T cell receptor beta chain was captured in a study of blood T cell repertoires in COVID-19. CDR3 length: 13 amino acids. V was pared by 4 bases and J by 4 bases, with 3 bases of the junction left unmatched. The germline gives CDR1 LGHDT, CDR2 YNNKEL (reference sequence). Data came from immunoSEQ multiplex PCR; TCRdb stores just in-frame clones and leaves some out. The sample has over 200,000 clones, around 80% seen once; the top ten hold 7% to 10%. The sample comprised peripheral blood. The TCR sequence derives from a woman aged 45-60 years with acute or convalescent COVID-19. The chain joins TRBV3-1 (or the pseudogene TRBV3-2) to TRBJ1-1, with 7 nucleotides matching TRBD1. The CDR3 region is CASSPHRGTEAFF. The CDR3 DNA sequence: TGTGCCAGCAGCCCTCACAGGGGCACTGAAGCTTTCTTT.